This T cell receptor (beta chain) derives from a study of cytomegalovirus exposure and HLA in healthy donors. Here immunoSEQ multiplex PCR was the method, and the copy in TCRdb shows in-frame clones only, minus some. The repertoire has under 150,000 clones, about nine tenths of them found once; the top ten carry about 0.65%. Germline CDR1 and CDR2: SGHDN and FVKESK. The CDR3 contains 16 residues. V lost 3 bases and J lost 4; bases outside the gene matches: 9. Notes on the study in general: In vitro, three CMV-associated chains proved specific for CMV antigens. Among TCR beta chains, those listed as cytomegalovirus-associated numbered over 150.

The donors were members of the validation cohort, which comprised 120 subjects and was separate from the first cohort of roughly 700 subjects. This clone was picked up one time. Its antigen is not known. V and J are TRBV14 and TRBJ2-5, with 9 bases fitting TRBD2. The sequence was obtained from a man younger than 35 in good health and CMV-seronegative. Sequenced: PBMCs. For the CDR3, the DNA is TGTGCCAGCAGCCAGCTTCTAGCGGGACGGACAGAGACCCAGTACTTC. Translating it yields CASSQLLAGRTETQYF.